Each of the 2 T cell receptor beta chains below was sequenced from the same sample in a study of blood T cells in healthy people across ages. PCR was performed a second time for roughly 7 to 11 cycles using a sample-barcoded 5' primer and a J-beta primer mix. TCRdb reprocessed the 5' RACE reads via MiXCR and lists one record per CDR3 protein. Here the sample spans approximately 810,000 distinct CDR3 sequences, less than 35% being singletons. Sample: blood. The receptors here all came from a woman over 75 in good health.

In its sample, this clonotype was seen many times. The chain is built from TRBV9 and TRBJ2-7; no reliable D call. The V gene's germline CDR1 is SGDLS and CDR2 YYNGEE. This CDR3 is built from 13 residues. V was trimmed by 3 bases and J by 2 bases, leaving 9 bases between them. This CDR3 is CASSADAPYEQYF. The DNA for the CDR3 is TGTGCCAGCAGCGCCGACGCTCCCTACGAGCAGTACTTC.

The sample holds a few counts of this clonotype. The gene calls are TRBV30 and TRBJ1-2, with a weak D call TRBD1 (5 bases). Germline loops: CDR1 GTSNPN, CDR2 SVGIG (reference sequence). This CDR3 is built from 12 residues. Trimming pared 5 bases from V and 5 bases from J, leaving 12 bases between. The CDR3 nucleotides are TGTGCCTGGGGGGGTATTACTTATGGCTACACCTTC. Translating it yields CAWGGITYGYTF.